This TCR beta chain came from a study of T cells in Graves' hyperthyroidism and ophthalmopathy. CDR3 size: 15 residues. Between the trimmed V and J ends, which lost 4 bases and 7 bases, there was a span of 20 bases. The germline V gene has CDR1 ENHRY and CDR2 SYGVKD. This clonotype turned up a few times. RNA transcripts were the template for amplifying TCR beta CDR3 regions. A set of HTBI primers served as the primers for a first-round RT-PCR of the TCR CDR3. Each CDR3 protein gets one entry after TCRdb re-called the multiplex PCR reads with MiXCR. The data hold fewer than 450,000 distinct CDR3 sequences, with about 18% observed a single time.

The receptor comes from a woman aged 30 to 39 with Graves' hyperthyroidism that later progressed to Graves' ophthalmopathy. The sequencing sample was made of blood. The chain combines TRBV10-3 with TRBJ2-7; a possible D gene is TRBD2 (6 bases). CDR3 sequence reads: CAISGNTEGVSEQYF. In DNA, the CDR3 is TGTGCCATCAGTGGTAACACGGAGGGAGTTAGTGAGCAGTACTTC.